The rows below give T cell receptor beta chains drawn from one sample of a study of glioma-infiltrating T cells. TCRdb ran MiXCR on the multiplex PCR reads and lists one entry per CDR3 protein. The table includes about 410,000 distinct CDR3 sequences, around 45% detected once. The specimen was glioma tissue, nonneoplastic brain tissue, or PBMCs (not recorded which). The receptor set was obtained from a human donor with low-grade glioma or glioblastoma, undergoing nonglioma brain surgery, or in good health (not recorded which). Each CDR3 is given with its conserved first and last residue. D genes are given only for firm matches. Clone sizes are given selectively: once, few, many, or a class where the clone is expanded.

v_gene	j_gene	abundance	d_gene	CDR3nt	CDR3aa
TRBV20-1	TRBJ2-7	many	NA	TGCAGTGCTAGACCGGACTCCTACGAGCAGTACTTC	CSARPDSYEQYF
TRBV19	TRBJ1-5	NA	NA	TGTGCCAGTAGTATGACAGCACATAGCAATCAGCCCCAGCATTTT	CASSMTAHSNQPQHF
TRBV4-2	TRBJ2-1	few	NA	TGTGCCAGCAGCCAAGCCTTTGGTAGCATGGATGAGCAGTTCTTC	CASSQAFGSMDEQFF
TRBV5-1	TRBJ2-7	NA	NA	TGCGCCAGCAGAGGTGAGCTAGCGAAGACCTACGAGCAGTACTTC	CASRGELAKTYEQYF
TRBV7-9	TRBJ2-5	NA	NA	TGTGCCAGCAGCGCTAGGAGTTTGGGGGAGACCCAGTACTTC	CASSARSLGETQYF
TRBV20-1	TRBJ2-7	many	NA	TGCAGTGCTAGACCACGGGGGACCTCCTACGAGCAGTACTTC	CSARPRGTSYEQYF
TRBV7-2	TRBJ2-7	few	TRBD2	TGTGCCAGCAGCCAGGGACTAGCGGCCTCCTACGAGCAGTACTTC	CASSQGLAASYEQYF
TRBV27	TRBJ2-5	many	TRBD2	TGTGCCAGCAGTTCCCCCCATAGCGGGAGATTCCAAGAGACCCAGTACTTC	CASSSPHSGRFQETQYF
TRBV4-3	TRBJ2-1	few	TRBD2	TGCGCCAGCAGCCAAGAGGCTAGCGGGAGTAGAGCGGCGCACAATGAGCAGTTCTTC	CASSQEASGSRAAHNEQFF
TRBV28	TRBJ1-2	few	NA	TGTGCCAGCAGTTTAGTGAACTTGCGGGGCTACACCTTC	CASSLVNLRGYTF
TRBV28	TRBJ1-1	NA	TRBD1	TGTGCCAGCGGAGACGACAGGGGCGGGGGGTACACTGAAGCTTTCTTT	CASGDDRGGGYTEAFF
TRBV29-1	TRBJ1-1	NA	NA	TGCAGCGTTGACGGGGGAGGGAACACTGAAGCTTTCTTT	CSVDGGGNTEAFF
TRBV28	TRBJ1-1	few	NA	TGTGCCAGCAGCCGCCCCCCCGGGGGGGTGAACACTGAAGCTTTCTTT	CASSRPPGGVNTEAFF
TRBV11-2	TRBJ2-3	NA	NA	TGTGCCAGCAGCTTAATGGCTCCTAGCACAGATACGCAGTATTTT	CASSLMAPSTDTQYF
TRBV20-1	TRBJ2-7	NA	NA	TGCAGTGCTAGAGACCTCGATGGGGAAAGCGCCTACGAGCAGTACTTC	CSARDLDGESAYEQYF
TRBV7-6	TRBJ2-7	NA	NA	TGTGCTAGCAGCCCGAACCGGGACAATGAGCAGTACTTC	CASSPNRDNEQYF
TRBV10-3	TRBJ1-3	few	NA	TGTGCCATCAGTGAGGCCGGGGGCCCTGGAAACACCATATATTTT	CAISEAGGPGNTIYF